This T cell receptor beta chain emerged from a study of technical replicates of blood from a handful of donors. This CDR3 has 14 residues. The V end lost 4 bases, the J end lost 4 bases, and 13 bases lay between the germline ends. Looked up from germline, CDR1 is MNHEY and CDR2 is SVGAGI. Data came from immunoSEQ multiplex PCR; TCRdb stores just in-frame clones and leaves some out. Of about 80,000 clones in the sample, approximately 94% were seen once. V is TRBV6-5 and J is TRBJ1-1; possible D gene TRBD1, 6 bases. This sequence originates from a human donor in good health. What was sequenced was T cells isolated from PBMCs. CDR3: CASSSTTGPTEAFF. The CDR3 bases are TGTGCCAGCAGTTCGACCACAGGGCCCACTGAAGCTTTCTTT.